This T cell receptor beta chain comes out of a study of CD8 T cells in Susac syndrome. RNA amounts of about 0.5 to 1 ug underwent reverse transcription with random hexamers. The immunoSEQ assay covered 54 Vbeta and 13 Jbeta segments for CDR3. TCRdb redid the calling of the immunoSEQ multiplex PCR reads with MiXCR, one entry per CDR3 protein. The table has about 19,000 distinct CDR3 sequences, roughly 95% seen once. This CDR3 spans 13 amino acids. CDR1 is SGHDT, CDR2 YYEEEE, per germline. Trimming left V 1 base short and J 9 bases short, with 11 bases between. The sample taken for sequencing was CD8+ T cells from PBMCs. The source of this sequence is a human donor in good health. The V and J genes are TRBV5-6 and TRBJ2-1; D gene uncertain. The CDR3 is CASSLCLFVEQFF. The CDR3 DNA reads TGTGCCAGCAGCTTGTGTCTTTTCGTTGAGCAGTTCTTC.